This T cell receptor (beta chain) was profiled in a study of CD8 T cells in Susac syndrome. It was negative isolation that provided the CD8+ and CD4+ T cells, whereas TEMRA cells were enriched by FACS. This clonotype has a handful of counts. When the RNA was reverse transcribed, random hexamers were used with an input of roughly 0.45 to 1 ug. Via MiXCR, TCRdb re-called the immunoSEQ multiplex PCR reads, giving one row per CDR3 protein. The sample gives 250,000 to 350,000 distinct CDR3 sequences, about 88% of which show up once; approximately 0.11% is in the top ten. Source material: CD8+ T cells from PBMCs. This clonotype was obtained from a human donor with multiple sclerosis.

CDR3: CASSGGPYEQYF. DNA for the CDR3: TGTGCCAGCAGTGGGGGCCCCTACGAGCAGTACTTC. The V and J genes are TRBV27 and TRBJ2-7, with a weak D call TRBD1 (6 bases). This CDR3 region has 12 residues. Germline assignment: CDR1 MNHEY and CDR2 SMNVEV (reference sequence). Trimming shortened V by 5 bases and J by 2 bases, and 7 bases separated the two germline ends.